Listed below are T cell receptor beta chains from one sample, sequenced in a study of shared clonotypes between healthy human individuals. Some clones are missing from TCRdb's copy, which holds only in-frame ones; the method was immunoSEQ multiplex PCR. The table shows roughly 2,500,000 clones, with 93% occurring only once. Sequenced: naive CD4+ T cells from PBMCs. The receptors stem from a man between 18 and 29 years old in good health. Some clones in this sample may be carry-over from other donors' samples. Each CDR3 is given with its conserved first and last residue. The D gene is left open where the match is weak. Clone size is given for some rows only: seen once, a few or many times, or a class if the clone is expanded.

d_call clone_size j_call v_call cdr3_nt cdr3_aa
TRBD2 . TRBJ2-1 TRBV28 TGTGCCAGCAGCCTACGACCGGGGACTAGCGCTCACTACAATGAGCAGTTCTTC CASSLRPGTSAHYNEQFF
TRBD1 . TRBJ1-1 TRBV16 TGTGCCAGCAGCCAAACCGGGACAGGGGCGGTCTGGGCTTTCTTT CASSQTGTGAVWAFF
. . TRBJ1-1 TRBV5-1 TGCGCCAGCAGCTTGGGAAAGGGCAAGAACACTGAAGCTTTCTTT CASSLGKGKNTEAFF
. . TRBJ2-7 TRBV7-8 TGTGCCAGCAGCTTAGACAGGACCTACGAGCAGTACTTC CASSLDRTYEQYF
. . TRBJ2-1 TRBV5-4 TGTGCCAGCAGCCTGGACAATGAGCAGTTCTTC CASSLDNEQFF
. . TRBJ1-1 TRBV7-9 TGTGCCAGCAGCTTAAGAGGGGATGAAGCTTTCTTT CASSLRGDEAFF
. once TRBJ1-1 TRBV4-1 TGCGCCAGCAGCCAGGACGGGGGGGGGACTGAAGCTTTCTTT CASSQDGGGTEAFF
. . TRBJ2-7 TRBV6-1 TGTGCCAGCAGTGAAGCGGGGCGGGGCGATCCCTACGAGCAGTACTTC CASSEAGRGDPYEQYF
TRBD1 . TRBJ2-7 TRBV28 TGTGCCAGCAGTTTATACTCCAGGGGGCTTTACGAGCAGTACTTC CASSLYSRGLYEQYF
TRBD1 . TRBJ1-4 TRBV27 TGTGCCAGCAGTCCCAGACAGGGTCGGAATGAAAAACTGTTTTTT CASSPRQGRNEKLFF
. . TRBJ2-3 TRBV5-4 TGTGCCAGCAGCTTGAAACGGTCTAGCACAGATACGCAGTATTTT CASSLKRSSTDTQYF
. . TRBJ2-3 TRBV5-1 TGCGCCAGCAGCTTGATGGGGGCGAGGTCTAGCACAGATACGCAGTATTTT CASSLMGARSSTDTQYF
. . TRBJ2-1 TRBV7-8 TGTGCCAGCAGCCTGGGCTACAATGAGCAGTTCTTC CASSLGYNEQFF
. once TRBJ1-1 TRBV6-1 TGTGCCAGCAGGAGGACAGCAAACACTGAAGCTTTCTTT CASRRTANTEAFF
. . TRBJ1-2 TRBV7-2 TGTGCCAGCAGCCCAAGGCGGACAGACAGCGGCTATGGCTACACCTTC CASSPRRTDSGYGYTF
. . TRBJ2-2 TRBV7-8 TGTGCCAGCAGCTTATGGAACACCGGGGAGCTGTTTTTT CASSLWNTGELFF
TRBD2 . TRBJ2-7 TRBV19 TGTGCCAGTAGTCTAGCGGGCGAGACCTACGAGCAGTACTTC CASSLAGETYEQYF
TRBD1 once TRBJ2-7 TRBV7-9 TGTGCCAGCAGCTCGGCCCCGGGACAGGGGTACGAGCAGTACTTC CASSSAPGQGYEQYF
TRBD2 . TRBJ2-5 TRBV28 TGTGCCAGCAGTCTCCTCGGGGGGGAGGACGGTGAGACCCAGTACTTC CASSLLGGEDGETQYF
. . TRBJ2-6 TRBV29-1 TGCAGCGTTTGGGGGGCTGGGGCCAACGTCCTGACTTTC CSVWGAGANVLTF
. . TRBJ1-5 TRBV6-1 TGTGCCAGCAGCCCAAGAGGGGCGCCGCCCCAGCATTTT CASSPRGAPPQHF
TRBD1 once TRBJ2-3 TRBV10-1 TGCGCCAGCAGTGGGGACAGGGCGCGCGGAGATACGCAGTATTTT CASSGDRARGDTQYF
. . TRBJ1-4 TRBV19 TGTGCCAGTAGCCCGACGCTGAACACGGAGGTGTTTTTT CASSPTLNTEVFF
TRBD1 . TRBJ2-1 TRBV6-5 TGTGCCAGCAGTGTGGGACAGGGGGACTACAATGAGCAGTTCTTC CASSVGQGDYNEQFF
TRBD2 . TRBJ2-7 TRBV7-8 TGTGCCAGCAGCTTAGGACTAGCGGGAAACTACGAGCAGTACTTC CASSLGLAGNYEQYF
TRBD2 . TRBJ2-7 TRBV19 TGTGCCAGTAGTATAAGGCAGGGAGGGTACGAGCAGTACTTC CASSIRQGGYEQYF
TRBD2 . TRBJ2-7 TRBV7-2 TGTGCCGGGAGGGACGGTAACTCCTACGAGCAGTACTTC CAGRDGNSYEQYF
TRBD2 . TRBJ2-5 TRBV18 TGTGCCAGCTCACCGCCTGGACTAGCGGGAGCCGGTGAGACCCAGTACTTC CASSPPGLAGAGETQYF
. . TRBJ2-7 TRBV7-9 TGTGCCAGCAGCCTACGGGGGGCTAGGAACGAGCAGTACTTC CASSLRGARNEQYF
TRBD2 . TRBJ2-7 TRBV7-7 TGTGCCAGCAGCCAAGGACTAGCGGGAGCCGAGCAGTACTTC CASSQGLAGAEQYF
TRBD2 . TRBJ2-7 TRBV30 TGTGCCTGGAGCGGACTAGCTAGGTACGAGCAGTACTTC CAWSGLARYEQYF
TRBD1 . TRBJ2-1 TRBV6-1 TGTGCCAGCAGTGGCCGGGACAGGGGGGTAGATGAGCAGTTCTTC CASSGRDRGVDEQFF
. . TRBJ1-2 TRBV6-5 TGTGCCAGCAGTCCCCGGCGGGCGTATTATGGCTACACCTTC CASSPRRAYYGYTF
TRBD1 . TRBJ2-5 TRBV6-6 TGTGCCAGCAGACCCAGGGGGCGTGAGACCCAGTACTTC CASRPRGRETQYF
. once TRBJ2-7 TRBV28 TGTGCCAGCAGTTCAGTCGAGCAGTACTTC CASSSVEQYF
. . TRBJ2-1 TRBV27 TGTGCCAGCAGTCCCCCCTTCGGGCACAATGAGCAGTTCTTC CASSPPFGHNEQFF
TRBD2 . TRBJ2-1 TRBV7-9 TGTGCCAGCAGCTTAGTACTAGCGGGCCGCTCTGGGCAGTTCTTC CASSLVLAGRSGQFF
TRBD1 . TRBJ1-1 TRBV7-9 TGTGCCAGCTCCGGGACAGGAGACACTGAAGCTTTCTTT CASSGTGDTEAFF
. . TRBJ2-7 TRBV21-1 TGTGCCAGCAGGCGCCCTCGGCGGGGGGCGGTAGCGGGAGCTCCGGTCTACGAGCAGTACTTC CASRRPRRGAVAGAPVYEQYF
TRBD1 once TRBJ2-7 TRBV28 TGTGCCAGCAGCTCTTTCGACAGGGAATACGAGCAGTACTTC CASSSFDREYEQYF
. . TRBJ2-2 TRBV5-4 TGTGCCAGCATCGCGGGACAAAACACCGGGGAGCTGTTTTTT CASIAGQNTGELFF
TRBD2 . TRBJ2-7 TRBV9 TGTGCCAGCACCAAGGGCGGGAGTTCATCCTACGAGCAGTACTTC CASTKGGSSSYEQYF
. . TRBJ1-1 TRBV5-4 TGTGCCAGCAGCTTGGAATCAGGACAATCAGCTTTCTTT CASSLESGQSAFF
. . TRBJ2-2 TRBV5-6 TGTGCCAGCAGCCCGGGCGGCGGGCGAAACACCGGGGAGCTGTTTTTT CASSPGGGRNTGELFF
. . TRBJ1-1 TRBV28 TGTGCCAGCAGTTTTAAGGTTGCAGAAGCTTTCTTT CASSFKVAEAFF
. . TRBJ2-3 TRBV7-3 TGTGCCAGCAGCTTAACATCTGGCACAGATACGCAGTATTTT CASSLTSGTDTQYF
. once TRBJ2-1 TRBV7-2 TGTGCCAGCAGGTATAGTGGGACTGTCTCCTACAATGAGCAGTTCTTC CASRYSGTVSYNEQFF
. once TRBJ2-2 TRBV5-6 TGTGCCAGCAGCTTGGGGGGGATTTCTCACACCGGGGAGCTGTTTTTT CASSLGGISHTGELFF
. once TRBJ2-5 TRBV5-1 TGCGCCAGCAGCTTTACGTTCGGGGGGACAGCCCAAGAGACCCAGTACTTC CASSFTFGGTAQETQYF
. . TRBJ1-2 TRBV28 TGTGCCAGCAGTTTACCCGGGACGAGGAGGACCGGCTACACCTTC CASSLPGTRRTGYTF
. . TRBJ1-6 TRBV4-2 TGTGCCAGCAGCCAAGAGTCTGGAGCACCCCTCCACTTT CASSQESGAPLHF
. . TRBJ2-1 TRBV4-1 TGCGCCAGCAGCCTCCCGGGGCAGGGGCCCTTGTTCTTC CASSLPGQGPLFF
TRBD1 . TRBJ2-2 TRBV7-2 TGTGCCAGCAGCTTAGACAGGGGTGGGACCGGGGAGCTGTTTTTT CASSLDRGGTGELFF
. . TRBJ2-5 TRBV5-1 TGCGCCAGCAGCTTGGACCCCTTGGGGCAAGAGACCCAGTACTTC CASSLDPLGQETQYF
. . TRBJ2-5 TRBV6-1 TGTGCCAGCCATCGGGACCGAACCCAAGAGACCCAGTACTTC CASHRDRTQETQYF
. . TRBJ2-7 TRBV6-6 TGTGCCAGCAGTACCTCCTACGAGCAGTACTTC CASSTSYEQYF
. once TRBJ1-2 TRBV7-9 TGTGCCAGCAGCCCGGGGATATCCGGAGAAGGCTACACCTTC CASSPGISGEGYTF